The 7 T cell receptor beta chains below were found in one sample sequenced in a study of T-cell reconstitution after alpha-beta-depleted transplantation in children. As it was prepared, the TCRbeta library received unique molecular identifiers. TCRdb itself ran the PCR reads through MiXCR, one entry per CDR3 protein. The sample has some 490,000 distinct CDR3 sequences, under 15% seen once. Sequencing used PBMCs from the stem cell graft donor, obtained from the stem cell graft. The receptors shown here come from a human donor who donated a stem cell graft to a child with combined immunodeficiency.

Only a few counts were recorded for this clonotype. This chain joins TRBV12-3 or TRBV12-4 and TRBJ2-7, with a possible D match to TRBD2 (5 bases). The CDR3 length is 14 residues. Deletions cut 4 bases from V and 7 bases from J, with 17 bases between. The DNA for the CDR3 is TGTGCCAGCAGTTCCGCGCCCCCCCCGGGGGAGCAGTACTTC. It translates to CASSSAPPPGEQYF.

The J gene is TRBJ2-3, the V gene TRBV7-9; tentative D call: TRBD1 (5 bases). Germline CDR1 SEHNR, CDR2 FQNEAQ (reference sequence). Trimming took 1 base from V and 5 from J, leaving 10 bases between them. CDR3 length: 14 amino acids. The CDR3 spells CASSLGWQGDTQYF. The CDR3 bases are TGTGCCAGCAGCTTAGGTTGGCAGGGAGATACGCAGTATTTT.

This clonotype occurred a few times. The chain has TRBV9 and TRBJ2-1; D not resolved. V was shortened by 4 bases and J by 7 bases, with 15 bases between the two germline ends. This CDR3 contains 14 residues. CDR1 and CDR2 (germline): SGDLS, YYNGEE. CDR3 protein: CASSPQWAGNEQFF. CDR3 DNA sequence: TGTGCCAGCAGCCCGCAATGGGCCGGGAATGAGCAGTTCTTC.

This clonotype was counted ten times or more. The V gene is TRBV5-1, the J gene TRBJ1-2, with D hard to call. From germline, CDR1 is SGHRS and CDR2 YFSETQ. Trimming shortened V by 4 bases and J by 1 base, and 5 bases separated the two germline ends. The CDR3 is 12 residues long. The CDR3 DNA reads as TGCGCCAGCAGCAGTGATAACTATGGCTACACCTTC. Encoded protein: CASSSDNYGYTF. The full variable domain, in which reference TRBV5-1 and TRBJ1-2 provide the parts outside the CDR3, is KAGVTQTPRYLIKTRGQQVTLSCSPISGHRSVSWYQQTPGQGLQFLFEYFSETQRNKGNFPGRFSGRQFSNSRSEMNVSTLELGDSALYLCASSSDNYGYTFGSGTRLTVV.

The V and J genes are TRBV10-3 and TRBJ1-1; D is undetermined. Trimming removed 6 bases at V and 0 bases at J, with 11 bases between. The germline V gene has CDR1 ENHRY and CDR2 SYGVKD. The CDR3 loop spans 14 amino acids. CDR3 loop: CAISSRVLNTEAFF. Written as DNA, the CDR3 is TGTGCCATCAGCTCTAGGGTCTTGAACACTGAAGCTTTCTTT.

Only a few counts were recorded for this clonotype. The rearrangement joins TRBV12-3 or TRBV12-4 to TRBJ2-6; D not certain. The CDR3 is made up of 17 amino acids. The V and J ends lost 7 bases and 0 bases respectively, with 16 bases between them. The CDR3 coding sequence is TGTGCCAGCAAACGCTCGGACGGATTCTCTGGGGCCAACGTCCTGACTTTC. Amino acid sequence: CASKRSDGFSGANVLTF.

The table lists this clonotype with a few counts. The chain links TRBV5-1 to TRBJ2-7; TRBD2 matches 11 bases. This CDR3 has 14 amino acids. V trimming: 6 bases; J trimming: 0 bases; junction bases outside the gene matches: 2. Per the germline V gene, CDR1 is SGHRS and CDR2 is YFSETQ. The CDR3, as DNA: TGCGCCAGCACCCTAGCGGGAGGCTCCTACGAGCAGTACTTC. Amino acid sequence: CASTLAGGSYEQYF.